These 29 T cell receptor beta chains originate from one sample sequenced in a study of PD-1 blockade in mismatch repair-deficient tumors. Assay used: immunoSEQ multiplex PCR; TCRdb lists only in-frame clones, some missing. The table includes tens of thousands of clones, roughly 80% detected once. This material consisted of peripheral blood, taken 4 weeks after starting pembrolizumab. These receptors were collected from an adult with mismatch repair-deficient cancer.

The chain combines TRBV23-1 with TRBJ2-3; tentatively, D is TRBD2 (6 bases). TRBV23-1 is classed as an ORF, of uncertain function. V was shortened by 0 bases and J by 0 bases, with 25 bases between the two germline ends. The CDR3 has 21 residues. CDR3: CASSQSEEGNGGSTSTDTQYF. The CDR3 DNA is TGCGCCAGCAGTCAATCGGAGGAGGGGAATGGTGGGAGCACTAGCACAGATACGCAGTATTTT.

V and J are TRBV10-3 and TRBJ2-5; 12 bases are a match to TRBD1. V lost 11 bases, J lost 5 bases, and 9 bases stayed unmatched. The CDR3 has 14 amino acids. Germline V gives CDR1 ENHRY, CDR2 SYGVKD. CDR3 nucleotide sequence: TGTGCCTCCAGAGCGGGACAGGGGGCCGAGACCCAGTACTTC. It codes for CASRAGQGAETQYF.

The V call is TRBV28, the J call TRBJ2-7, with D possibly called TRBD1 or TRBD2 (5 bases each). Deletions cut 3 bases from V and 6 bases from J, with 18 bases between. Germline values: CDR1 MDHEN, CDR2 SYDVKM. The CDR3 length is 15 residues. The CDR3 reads CASSLVRGPGGEQYF. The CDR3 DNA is TGTGCCAGCAGTTTGGTACGCGGGCCTGGGGGCGAGCAGTACTTC.

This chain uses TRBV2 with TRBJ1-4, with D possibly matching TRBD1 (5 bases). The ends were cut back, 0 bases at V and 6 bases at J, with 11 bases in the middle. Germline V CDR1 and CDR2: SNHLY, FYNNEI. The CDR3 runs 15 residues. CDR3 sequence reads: CASSEARGGYEKLFF. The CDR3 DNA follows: TGTGCCAGCAGTGAAGCGAGGGGAGGATATGAAAAACTGTTTTTT.

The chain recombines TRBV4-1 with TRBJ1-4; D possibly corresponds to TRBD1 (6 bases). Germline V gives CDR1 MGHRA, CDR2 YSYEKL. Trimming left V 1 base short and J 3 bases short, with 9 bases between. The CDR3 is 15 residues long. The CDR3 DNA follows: TGCGCCAGCAGCCAAGGAGGGACACCTAATGAAAAACTGTTTTTT. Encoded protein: CASSQGGTPNEKLFF.

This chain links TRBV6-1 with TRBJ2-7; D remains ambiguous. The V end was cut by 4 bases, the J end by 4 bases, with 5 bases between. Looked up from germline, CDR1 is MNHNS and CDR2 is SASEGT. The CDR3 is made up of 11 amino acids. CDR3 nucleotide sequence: TGTGCCAGCAGTGTTTGGTACGAGCAGTACTTC. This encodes CASSVWYEQYF.

CDR3 in DNA: TGTGCCACCAGCGGATACCGGACAGCAACTAATGAAAAACTGTTTTTT. This translates into CATSGYRTATNEKLFF. This chain uses TRBV15 with TRBJ1-4, with D perhaps matching TRBD1 (6 bases). V lost 5 bases to trimming and J lost 0 bases, with 13 bases between them. The CDR3 is 16 amino acids. The V gene's germline CDR1 is LNHNV and CDR2 YYDKDF (reference sequence).

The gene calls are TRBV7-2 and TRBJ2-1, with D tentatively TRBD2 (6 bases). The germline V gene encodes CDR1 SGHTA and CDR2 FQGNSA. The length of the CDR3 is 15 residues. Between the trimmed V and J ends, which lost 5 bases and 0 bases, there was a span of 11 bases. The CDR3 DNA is TGTGCCAGCAGCCCCCTAGCGTCCTCCTACAATGAGCAGTTCTTC. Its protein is CASSPLASSYNEQFF.

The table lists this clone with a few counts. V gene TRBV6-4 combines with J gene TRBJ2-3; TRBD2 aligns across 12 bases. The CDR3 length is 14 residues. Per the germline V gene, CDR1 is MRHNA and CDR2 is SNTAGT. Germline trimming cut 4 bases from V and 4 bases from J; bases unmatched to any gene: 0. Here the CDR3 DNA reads TGTGCCAGCAGTGGACTAGCGGGAGCAGATACGCAGTATTTT. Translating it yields CASSGLAGADTQYF.

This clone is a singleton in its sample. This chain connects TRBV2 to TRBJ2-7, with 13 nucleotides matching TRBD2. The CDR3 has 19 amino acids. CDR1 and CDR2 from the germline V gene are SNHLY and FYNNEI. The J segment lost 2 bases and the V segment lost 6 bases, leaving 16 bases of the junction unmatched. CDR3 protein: CASSPKWTSGGATPYEQYF. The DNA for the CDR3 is TGTGCCAGCAGCCCCAAGTGGACTAGCGGGGGAGCCACCCCCTACGAGCAGTACTTC.

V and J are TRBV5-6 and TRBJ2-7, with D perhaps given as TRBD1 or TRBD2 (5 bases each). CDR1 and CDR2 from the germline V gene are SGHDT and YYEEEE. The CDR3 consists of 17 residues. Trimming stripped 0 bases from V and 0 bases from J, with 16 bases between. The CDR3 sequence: CASSLGGYWERSYEQYF. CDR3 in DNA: TGTGCCAGCAGCTTGGGGGGGTACTGGGAGCGCTCCTACGAGCAGTACTTC. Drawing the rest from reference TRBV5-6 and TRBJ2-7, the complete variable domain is DAGVTQSPTHLIKTRGQQVTLRCSPKSGHDTVSWYQQALGQGPQFIFQYYEEEERQRGNFPDRFSGHQFPNYSSELNVNALLLGDSALYLCASSLGGYWERSYEQYFGPGTRLTVT.

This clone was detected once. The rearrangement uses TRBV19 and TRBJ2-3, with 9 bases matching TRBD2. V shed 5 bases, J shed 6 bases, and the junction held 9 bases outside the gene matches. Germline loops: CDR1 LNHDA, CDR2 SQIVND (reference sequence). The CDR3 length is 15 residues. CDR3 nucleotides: TGTGCCAGTAGTGATAGCGGGAGTTCTGATGATACGCAGTATTTT. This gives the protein CASSDSGSSDDTQYF.

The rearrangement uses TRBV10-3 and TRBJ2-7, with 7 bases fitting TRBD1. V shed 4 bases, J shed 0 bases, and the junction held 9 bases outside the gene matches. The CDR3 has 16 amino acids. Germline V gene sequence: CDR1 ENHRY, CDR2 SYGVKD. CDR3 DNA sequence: TGTGCCATCAGTGGGCCCCGGGACAGTAGCTCCTACGAGCAGTACTTC. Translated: CAISGPRDSSSYEQYF.

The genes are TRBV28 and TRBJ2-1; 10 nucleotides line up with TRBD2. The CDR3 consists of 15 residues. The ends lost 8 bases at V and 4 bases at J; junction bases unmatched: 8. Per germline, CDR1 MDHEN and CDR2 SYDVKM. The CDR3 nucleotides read TGTGCCAGCGGACTTAGCGGGAGGCCATACAATGAGCAGTTCTTC. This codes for CASGLSGRPYNEQFF.

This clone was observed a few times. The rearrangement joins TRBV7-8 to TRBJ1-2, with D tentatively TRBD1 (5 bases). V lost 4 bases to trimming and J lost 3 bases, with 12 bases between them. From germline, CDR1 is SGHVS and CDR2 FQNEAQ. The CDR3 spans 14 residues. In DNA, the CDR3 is TGTGCCAGCAGCTCCAGGGTTCTCGACTATGGCTACACCTTC. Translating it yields CASSSRVLDYGYTF.

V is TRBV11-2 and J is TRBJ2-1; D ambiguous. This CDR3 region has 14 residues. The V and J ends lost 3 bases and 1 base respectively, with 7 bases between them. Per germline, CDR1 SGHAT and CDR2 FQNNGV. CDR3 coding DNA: TGTGCCAGCAGCTTGTCCGGTTCCTACAATGAGCAGTTCTTC. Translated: CASSLSGSYNEQFF.

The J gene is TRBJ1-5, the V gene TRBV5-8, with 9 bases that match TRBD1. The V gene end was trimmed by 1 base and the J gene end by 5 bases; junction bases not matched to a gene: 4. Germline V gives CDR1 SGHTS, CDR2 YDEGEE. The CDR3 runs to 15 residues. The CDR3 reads CASSLYRGLDQPQHF. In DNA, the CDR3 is TGTGCCAGCAGCTTGTACAGGGGGCTAGATCAGCCCCAGCATTTT.

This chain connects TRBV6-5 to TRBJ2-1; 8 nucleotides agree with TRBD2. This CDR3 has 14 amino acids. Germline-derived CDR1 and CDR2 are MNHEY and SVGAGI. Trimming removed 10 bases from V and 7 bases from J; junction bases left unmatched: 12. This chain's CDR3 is CATSGGETVNEQFF. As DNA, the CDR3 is TGTGCCACCTCGGGGGGGGAGACTGTAAATGAGCAGTTCTTC.

The DNA of the CDR3 is TGCAGCGTTGCACACTCAATTGGGGACATCGGGGTAGGGGAGACCCAGTACTTC. Its protein is CSVAHSIGDIGVGETQYF. This sequence joins TRBV29-1 and TRBJ2-5; a possible D gene is TRBD1 (6 bases). There are 18 residues in the CDR3. The ends were cut back, 4 bases at V and 5 bases at J, with 29 bases in the middle. Germline V gives CDR1 SQVTM, CDR2 ANQGSEA.

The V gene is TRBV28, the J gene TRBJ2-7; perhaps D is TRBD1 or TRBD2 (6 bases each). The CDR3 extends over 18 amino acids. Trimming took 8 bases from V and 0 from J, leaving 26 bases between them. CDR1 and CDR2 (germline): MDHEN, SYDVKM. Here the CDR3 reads CASQQGLNNLVYSYEQYF. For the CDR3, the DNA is TGTGCCAGCCAACAGGGACTTAACAACTTAGTTTACTCCTACGAGCAGTACTTC.

The CDR3 region has the DNA TGTGCCAGCAGCTCGCCGGGACTAACGAGTCCCGGGGAGCTGTTTTTT. Encoded protein: CASSSPGLTSPGELFF. J is TRBJ2-2 and V is TRBV7-9; 7 bases map to TRBD2. J gave up 6 bases and V 4 bases, and 11 bases lay outside the gene matches. The CDR3 is 16 amino acids. The germline V gene has CDR1 SEHNR and CDR2 FQNEAQ (reference sequence).

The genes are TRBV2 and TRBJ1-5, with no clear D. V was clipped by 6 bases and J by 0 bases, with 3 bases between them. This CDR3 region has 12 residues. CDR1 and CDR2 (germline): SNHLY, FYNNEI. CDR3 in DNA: TGTGCCAGCAGGGGTAGCAATCAGCCCCAGCATTTT. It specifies CASRGSNQPQHF. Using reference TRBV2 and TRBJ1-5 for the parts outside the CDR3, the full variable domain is EPEVTQTPSHQVTQMGQEVILRCVPISNHLYFYWYRQILGQKVEFLVSFYNNEISEKSEIFDDQFSVERPDGSNFTLKIRSTKLEDSAMYFCASRGSNQPQHFGDGTRLSIL.

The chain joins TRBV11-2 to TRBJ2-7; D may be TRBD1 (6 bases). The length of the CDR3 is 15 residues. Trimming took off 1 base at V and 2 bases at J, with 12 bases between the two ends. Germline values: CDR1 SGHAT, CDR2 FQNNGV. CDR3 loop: CASSLVGTFAYEQYF. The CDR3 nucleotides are TGTGCCAGCAGCTTAGTAGGGACATTCGCCTACGAGCAGTACTTC.

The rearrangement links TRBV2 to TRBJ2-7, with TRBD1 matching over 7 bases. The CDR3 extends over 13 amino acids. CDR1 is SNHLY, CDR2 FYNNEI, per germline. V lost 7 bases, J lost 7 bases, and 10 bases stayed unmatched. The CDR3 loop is CASTGTAQGEQYF. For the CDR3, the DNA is TGTGCCAGCACGGGGACAGCCCAAGGGGAGCAGTACTTC.

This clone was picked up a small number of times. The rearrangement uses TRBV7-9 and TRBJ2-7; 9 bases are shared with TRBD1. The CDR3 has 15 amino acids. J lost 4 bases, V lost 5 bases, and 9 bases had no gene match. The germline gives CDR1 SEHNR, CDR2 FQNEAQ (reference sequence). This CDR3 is CASSPAGTGSYEQYF. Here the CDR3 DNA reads TGTGCCAGCAGCCCCGCCGGGACAGGGTCGTACGAGCAGTACTTC.

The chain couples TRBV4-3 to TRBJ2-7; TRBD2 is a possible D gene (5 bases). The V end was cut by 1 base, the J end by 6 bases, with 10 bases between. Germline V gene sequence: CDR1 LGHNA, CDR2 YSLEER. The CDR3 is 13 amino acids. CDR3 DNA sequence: TGCGCCAGCAGCCAAGTCGAGGGCCGCGAGCAGTACTTC. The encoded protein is CASSQVEGREQYF.

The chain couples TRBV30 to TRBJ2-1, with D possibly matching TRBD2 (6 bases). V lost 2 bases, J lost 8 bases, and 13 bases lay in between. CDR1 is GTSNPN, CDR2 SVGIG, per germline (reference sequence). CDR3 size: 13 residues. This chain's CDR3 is CAWSPGDLDEQFF. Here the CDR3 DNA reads TGTGCCTGGAGTCCCGGGGACTTGGATGAGCAGTTCTTC. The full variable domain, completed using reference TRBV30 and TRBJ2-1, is SQTIHQWPATLVQPVGSPLSLECTVEGTSNPNLYWYRQAAGRGLQLLFYSVGIGQISSEVPQNLSASRPQDRQFILSSKKLLLSDSGFYLCAWSPGDLDEQFFGPGTRLTVL.

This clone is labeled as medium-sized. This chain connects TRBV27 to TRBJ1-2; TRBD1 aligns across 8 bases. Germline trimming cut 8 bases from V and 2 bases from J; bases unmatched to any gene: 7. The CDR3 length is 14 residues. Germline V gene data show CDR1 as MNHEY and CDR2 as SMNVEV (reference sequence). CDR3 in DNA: TGTGCCAGCCCAAGGACAGGGAGAAACTATGGCTACACCTTC. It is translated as CASPRTGRNYGYTF.

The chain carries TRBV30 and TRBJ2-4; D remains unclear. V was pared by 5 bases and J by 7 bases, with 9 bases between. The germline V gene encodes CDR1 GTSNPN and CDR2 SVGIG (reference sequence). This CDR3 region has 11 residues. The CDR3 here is CAWQYGNIQYF. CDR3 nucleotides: TGTGCCTGGCAATATGGGAACATTCAGTACTTC.